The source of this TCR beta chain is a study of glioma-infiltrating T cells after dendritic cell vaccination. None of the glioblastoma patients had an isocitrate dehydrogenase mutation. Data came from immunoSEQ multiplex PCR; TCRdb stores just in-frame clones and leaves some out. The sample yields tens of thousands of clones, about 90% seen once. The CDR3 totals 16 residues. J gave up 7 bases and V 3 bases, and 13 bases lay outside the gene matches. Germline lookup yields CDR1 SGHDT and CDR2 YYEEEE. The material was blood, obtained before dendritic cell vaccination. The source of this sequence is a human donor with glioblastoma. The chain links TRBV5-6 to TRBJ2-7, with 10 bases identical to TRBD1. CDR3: CASSSPAGTGAREQYF. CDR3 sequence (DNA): TGTGCCAGCAGCTCCCCCGCCGGGACAGGGGCGCGGGAGCAGTACTTC.